The clone carrying this T cell receptor (beta chain) was detected many times. What it binds is not known. Per germline, CDR1 SQVTM and CDR2 ANQGSEA. The CDR3 contains 14 residues. Trimming took 3 bases from V and 3 from J, leaving 14 bases between them. This entry is derived from a study of human T cells and chemical hapten exposure. Looking at the study overall: A mostly female patient group had alopecia areata, totalis or universalis. Notes on the study in general: Relative to controls, expanded TCRs formed significantly more large CDR3 similarity clusters.

TCRdb ran MiXCR on the RACE reads and lists one entry per CDR3 protein. The table includes under 450,000 distinct CDR3 sequences, roughly 4.8% detected once. Time point denoted: patch test 1, 2 weeks after DPC sensitization. Treatment indicated: therapeutic diphenylcyclopropenone sensitization with weekly scalp DPC. V and J are TRBV29-1 and TRBJ1-2; D perhaps matches TRBD1 (6 bases). This specimen was whole blood, taken in connection with sensitization to the hapten diphenylcyclopropenone (DPC). The receptor was derived from a woman between 50 and 59 years old with alopecia areata. Some clones in this sample may be carry-over from other donors' samples. The CDR3 coding sequence is TGCAGCGTTGATTCGAGGGGGTCCCACTATGGCTACACCTTC. This gives the protein CSVDSRGSHYGYTF.